Below are 15 T cell receptor beta chains sequenced from a single sample in a study of Tregs in tolerant kidney transplant recipients. Sequencing was performed with immunoSEQ multiplex PCR; in TCRdb, only in-frame clones are kept and a portion is missing. The sample lists tens of thousands of clones, less than 90% occurring once. What was sequenced was CD4+ T cells from blood. The receptors were gathered from a human donor in good health.

The chain links TRBV6-5 to TRBJ2-3; D ambiguous. The length of the CDR3 is 14 residues. Looked up from germline, CDR1 is MNHEY and CDR2 is SVGAGI. Trimming shortened V by 8 bases and J by 3 bases, and 15 bases separated the two germline ends. The CDR3 protein is CASGPSFKTDTQYF. The CDR3 DNA is TGTGCCAGCGGACCCAGCTTTAAAACAGATACGCAGTATTTT.

The chain is built from TRBV19 and TRBJ2-1, with 7 bases lining up with TRBD2. Losses at the gene ends were 8 bases for V and 3 bases for J; bases not matched to a gene: 7. The CDR3 has 14 amino acids. In germline, CDR1 is LNHDA, CDR2 SQIVND (reference sequence). CDR3 sequence: CASSRLANYNEQFF. CDR3 coding DNA: TGTGCCAGTTCCAGACTAGCAAACTACAATGAGCAGTTCTTC. The variable domain in full, with the rest retrieved from reference TRBV19 and TRBJ2-1, is DGGITQSPKYLFRKEGQNVTLSCEQNLNHDAMYWYRQDPGQGLRLIYYSQIVNDFQKGDIAEGYSVSREKKESFPLTVTSAQKNPTAFYLCASSRLANYNEQFFGPGTRLTVL.

This sequence joins TRBV18 and TRBJ1-4; no firm D call. V dropped 2 bases and J dropped 6 bases, with 10 bases sitting between them. Germline loops: CDR1 KGHSH, CDR2 LQKENI. The CDR3 has 14 amino acids. The CDR3 bases are TGTGCCAGCTCACCAATGGGATCGGATGAAAAACTGTTTTTT. Translation gives CASSPMGSDEKLFF.

The count of this clone is one. The chain carries TRBV5-6 and TRBJ2-5, with 10 bases matching TRBD1. V dropped 1 base and J dropped 10; count of bases not matched to a gene: 4. The CDR3 consists of 13 residues. The germline V gene has CDR1 SGHDT and CDR2 YYEEEE. Here the CDR3 reads CASSLSGTGVQYF. Here the CDR3 DNA reads TGTGCCAGCAGCTTGTCCGGGACAGGGGTCCAGTACTTC.

The genes are TRBV2 and TRBJ2-7, with D possibly TRBD1 on 5 matching bases. V was cut by 4 bases and J by 2 bases, with 9 bases left in between. Germline loops: CDR1 SNHLY, CDR2 FYNNEI. This CDR3 comprises 13 residues. Here the CDR3 reads CASSGRGPYEQYF. The CDR3 nucleotides are TGTGCCAGCAGTGGTAGGGGCCCCTACGAGCAGTACTTC. Full variable domain (rest looked up from reference TRBV2 and TRBJ2-7): EPEVTQTPSHQVTQMGQEVILRCVPISNHLYFYWYRQILGQKVEFLVSFYNNEISEKSEIFDDQFSVERPDGSNFTLKIRSTKLEDSAMYFCASSGRGPYEQYFGPGTRLTVT.

The V gene is TRBV7-9, the J gene TRBJ1-2; D unclear. V was shortened by 8 bases and J by 3 bases, with 10 bases between the two germline ends. The germline V gene has CDR1 SEHNR and CDR2 FQNEAQ (reference sequence). This CDR3 comprises 12 residues. The CDR3 nucleotides read TGTGCCAGCCCCGGGCCATACTATGGCTACACCTTC. It translates to CASPGPYYGYTF. Using reference TRBV7-9 and TRBJ1-2 for the parts outside the CDR3, the full variable domain is DTGVSQNPRHKITKRGQNVTFRCDPISEHNRLYWYRQTLGQGPEFLTYFQNEAQLEKSRLLSDRFSAERPKGSFSTLEIQRTEQGDSAMYLCASPGPYYGYTFGSGTRLTVV.

The CDR3 bases are TGTGCCAGTAGTATTCCCGGGACTAGCGGGACCACCCAGTACTTC. Translation: CASSIPGTSGTTQYF. The genes are TRBV19 and TRBJ2-5; 13 bases line up with TRBD2. V dropped 3 bases and J dropped 8; count of bases not matched to a gene: 6. The CDR3 is made up of 15 amino acids. Germline V CDR1 and CDR2: LNHDA, SQIVND (reference sequence).

V gene TRBV7-3 combines with J gene TRBJ2-1; the match to TRBD2 covers 8 bases. Germline CDR1 and CDR2: SGHTA and FQGTGA. The CDR3 is made up of 17 amino acids. The J segment lost 0 bases and the V segment lost 5 bases, leaving 9 bases of the junction unmatched. The CDR3 protein is CASSPGISGSSYNEQFF. The CDR3 bases are TGTGCCAGCAGCCCCGGTATAAGCGGGAGCTCCTACAATGAGCAGTTCTTC.

This chain links TRBV18 with TRBJ2-2; maybe TRBD1 (6 bases). Trimming took off 3 bases at V and 6 bases at J, with 11 bases between the two ends. CDR3 length equals 14 residues. From germline, CDR1 is KGHSH and CDR2 LQKENI. CDR3 DNA sequence: TGTGCCAGCTCACCGCGACAGGCCCCCGGGGAGCTGTTTTTT. Translating it yields CASSPRQAPGELFF.

The rearrangement joins TRBV19 to TRBJ2-7; TRBD2 aligns across 11 bases. Germline CDR1 LNHDA, CDR2 SQIVND (reference sequence). V shed 2 bases, J shed 3 bases, and the junction held 12 bases outside the gene matches. The CDR3 covers 18 residues. CDR3: CASSINRLAGGPNYEQYF. The CDR3 DNA sequence: TGTGCCAGTAGTATAAACCGGCTAGCGGGAGGCCCCAACTACGAGCAGTACTTC.

This clone has a single count. This chain connects TRBV4-2 to TRBJ2-5; D is unclear. Trimming left V 1 base short and J 1 base short, with 13 bases between. The germline V gene encodes CDR1 LGHNA and CDR2 YNFKEQ. This CDR3 spans 16 amino acids. CDR3 nucleotide sequence: TGTGCCAGCAGCCAAGCTCGCGGATCTACCCAAGAGACCCAGTACTTC. Translation gives CASSQARGSTQETQYF.

The chain joins TRBV6-7 to TRBJ1-1; D is possibly TRBD1 (6 bases). TRBV6-7 is an open reading frame whose function is uncertain. The CDR3 extends over 17 amino acids. The ends were cut back, 2 bases at V and 3 bases at J, with 19 bases in the middle. The CDR3 spells CASSYPNAQGRYTEAFF. The CDR3 nucleotides read TGTGCCAGCAGTTACCCCAACGCACAGGGTCGGTACACTGAAGCTTTCTTT.

V is TRBV27 and J is TRBJ2-1, with TRBD2 identical over 9 bases. V lost 3 bases and J lost 6; bases outside the gene matches: 12. The germline gives CDR1 MNHEY, CDR2 SMNVEV (reference sequence). The CDR3 contains 17 residues. The DNA for the CDR3 is TGTGCCAGCAGTTTTCGAGGGGGACTAGCAGTTATCAATGAGCAGTTCTTC. It codes for CASSFRGGLAVINEQFF.

The genes are TRBV4-3 and TRBJ2-1, with 12 bases fitting TRBD2. CDR1 is LGHNA, CDR2 YSLEER, per germline. V lost 1 base to trimming and J lost 6 bases; unmatched junction nucleotides: 16. The CDR3 runs to 20 residues. CDR3 bases: TGCGCCAGCAGCCAAGCCCTGACTAGCGGGGGCTTATCAACCATCAATGAGCAGTTCTTC. It translates to CASSQALTSGGLSTINEQFF.

This clone has only one observation. The chain links TRBV18 to TRBJ1-5; D unclear. This CDR3 is built from 13 residues. V was pared by 3 bases and J by 4 bases, with 7 bases between. Germline V lookup: CDR1 KGHSH, CDR2 LQKENI. The CDR3 region has the DNA TGTGCCAGCTCACCTAACTTTAATCAGCCCCAGCATTTT. It yields the protein CASSPNFNQPQHF.